This T cell receptor beta chain was captured in a study of Ad26.COV2.S vaccination and SARS-CoV-2 variants. Looking at the study overall: The study gave Ad26.COV2.S intramuscularly, once or twice 56 days apart.

General study results and limits: Higher spike-specific TCR breadth was found in vaccine recipients than in placebo recipients. For non-spike TCRs, breadth in vaccine recipients resembled that in placebo recipients.

Details on this clone: Its antigen remains unidentified.

Measured with immunoSEQ multiplex PCR; TCRdb has only the in-frame clones, and not every one. The sample shows fewer than 500,000 clones, around nine tenths of them seen only once. Regarding treatment: 19 received Ad26.COV2.S at low or high dose, single or two shots; 5 received placebo; per-sample allocation not given. Collection of samples fell on day 63 after the first vaccine or placebo injection. This CDR3 spans 13 amino acids. Germline V gene lookup returns CDR1 GTSNPN and CDR2 SVGIG (reference sequence). The ends were cut back, 1 base at V and 8 bases at J, with 11 bases in the middle. The V and J genes are TRBV30 and TRBJ1-4; no definite D call. Here the sequenced sample was peripheral blood, taken in a trial of Ad26.COV2.S vaccine versus placebo. This receptor was identified in a person aged 18-60 years who received the Ad26.COV2.S COVID-19 vaccine or a placebo. Here the CDR3 reads CAWSGVSNEKLFF. As DNA, the CDR3 is TGTGCCTGGAGTGGGGTTTCGAACGAAAAACTGTTTTTT. The full variable domain, completed using reference TRBV30 and TRBJ1-4, is SQTIHQWPATLVQPVGSPLSLECTVEGTSNPNLYWYRQAAGRGLQLLFYSVGIGQISSEVPQNLSASRPQDRQFILSSKKLLLSDSGFYLCAWSGVSNEKLFFGSGTQLSVL.